The text below deals with one T cell receptor beta chain. Here immunoSEQ multiplex PCR was the method, and the copy in TCRdb shows in-frame clones only, minus some. The sample carries about 190,000 clones, roughly 81% recorded once. This record comes from a study of blood T cell repertoires in COVID-19. The overall study: The United States, Italy and Spain supplied acute and convalescent COVID-19 samples.

Per germline, CDR1 LNHDA and CDR2 SQIVND (reference sequence). CDR3 size: 19 residues. V was trimmed by 5 bases and J by 2 bases, leaving 27 bases between them. This chain links TRBV19 with TRBJ1-1, with D hard to call. The TCR was taken from a woman aged 80 or over with acute or convalescent COVID-19. The sample taken for sequencing was peripheral blood. The CDR3 region is CASSGPPARLQLDNTEAFF. CDR3 sequence (DNA): TGTGCCAGTAGTGGGCCCCCGGCCAGGCTGCAACTGGATAACACTGAAGCTTTCTTT.